The sequence of this T cell receptor beta chain was determined in a study of blood T cell repertoires in COVID-19. Study as a whole: Donors in the United States, Italy and Spain gave samples during acute or convalescent COVID-19. T cells, B-cell-depleted T cells, or PBMCs provided the cDNA or gDNA that served as material.

The CDR3 contains 16 residues. The germline V gene has CDR1 MDHEN and CDR2 SYDVKM. Trimming cost V 4 bases and J 3 bases, with 16 bases left between them. In the authors' workflow: It was from reference gene primer amplification that nucleated cell counts were estimated. Repertoires were generated with immunoSEQ multiplex PCR, while TCRdb's copy carries only in-frame clones and drops some. V, J and clone size derive from that table, while D and trimming were established from the DNA sequence. The data contain roughly 40,000 clones, about 85% of them singletons. This chain connects TRBV28 to TRBJ1-5, with D unresolved. The sequencing sample was made of peripheral blood. The TCR was taken from a woman aged 70-85 years in a cohort sampled during active COVID-19. CDR3 loop: CASSSLILLPNQPQHF. The CDR3 nucleotides read TGTGCCAGCAGTTCCCTTATCCTCCTCCCCAATCAGCCCCAGCATTTT.